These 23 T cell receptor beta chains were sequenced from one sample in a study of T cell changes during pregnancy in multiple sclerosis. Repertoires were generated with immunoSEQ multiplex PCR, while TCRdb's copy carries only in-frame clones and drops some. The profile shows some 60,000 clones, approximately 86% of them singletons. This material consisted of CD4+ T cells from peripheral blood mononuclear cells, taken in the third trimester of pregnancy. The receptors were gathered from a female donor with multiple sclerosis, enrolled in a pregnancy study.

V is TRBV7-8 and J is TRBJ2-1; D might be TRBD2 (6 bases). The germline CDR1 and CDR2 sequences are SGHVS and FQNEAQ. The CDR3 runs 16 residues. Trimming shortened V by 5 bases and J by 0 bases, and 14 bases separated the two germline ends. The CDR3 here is CASSRRRASSYNEQFF. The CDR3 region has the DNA TGTGCCAGCAGCCGTAGGAGGGCCAGCTCCTACAATGAGCAGTTCTTC.

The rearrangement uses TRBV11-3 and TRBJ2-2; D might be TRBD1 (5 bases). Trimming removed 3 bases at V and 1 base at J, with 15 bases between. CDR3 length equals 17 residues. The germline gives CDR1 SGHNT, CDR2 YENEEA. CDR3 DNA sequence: TGTGCCAGCAGCTTTGCAATAGGACAAGGGAACACCGGGGAGCTGTTTTTT. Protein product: CASSFAIGQGNTGELFF.

CDR3 nucleotide sequence: TGCGCCAGTCACGGGGACAGGGTATTTGGCTACACCTTC. This codes for CASHGDRVFGYTF. This chain joins TRBV4-1 and TRBJ1-2; the match to TRBD1 covers 9 bases. Germline V lookup: CDR1 MGHRA, CDR2 YSYEKL. This CDR3 region has 13 residues. V trimming: 9 bases; J trimming: 7 bases; junction bases outside the gene matches: 9.

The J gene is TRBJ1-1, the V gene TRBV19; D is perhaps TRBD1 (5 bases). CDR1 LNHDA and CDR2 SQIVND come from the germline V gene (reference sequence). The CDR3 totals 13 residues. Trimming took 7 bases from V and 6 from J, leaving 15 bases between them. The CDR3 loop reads CASMRQGWAEAFF. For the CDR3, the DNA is TGTGCCAGTATGAGGCAGGGATGGGCTGAAGCTTTCTTT.

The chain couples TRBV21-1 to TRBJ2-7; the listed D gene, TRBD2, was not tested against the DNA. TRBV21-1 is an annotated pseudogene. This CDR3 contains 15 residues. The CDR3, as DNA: TGTGCCAGCAGCAAAGTAGAGGGTCCCAACTACGAGCAGTACTTC. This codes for CASSKVEGPNYEQYF.

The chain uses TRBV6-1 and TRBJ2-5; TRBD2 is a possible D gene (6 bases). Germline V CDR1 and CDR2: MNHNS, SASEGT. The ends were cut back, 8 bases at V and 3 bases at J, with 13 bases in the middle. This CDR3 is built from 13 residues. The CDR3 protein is CASANSGEETQYF. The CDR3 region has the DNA TGTGCCAGCGCGAATAGCGGTGAAGAGACCCAGTACTTC.

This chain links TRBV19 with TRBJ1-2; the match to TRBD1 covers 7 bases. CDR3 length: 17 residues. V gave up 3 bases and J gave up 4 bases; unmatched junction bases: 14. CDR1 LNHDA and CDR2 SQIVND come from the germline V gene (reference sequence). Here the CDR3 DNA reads TGTGCCAGTAGTATTAATATCGAGACAGGGTTCGTCTATGGCTACACCTTC. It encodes CASSINIETGFVYGYTF.

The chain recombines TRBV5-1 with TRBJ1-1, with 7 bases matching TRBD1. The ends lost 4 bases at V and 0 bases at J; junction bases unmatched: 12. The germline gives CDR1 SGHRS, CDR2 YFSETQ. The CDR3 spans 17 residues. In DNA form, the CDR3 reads TGCGCCAGCAGCAACAGGGGACCGGGGAACATGAACACTGAAGCTTTCTTT. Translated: CASSNRGPGNMNTEAFF.

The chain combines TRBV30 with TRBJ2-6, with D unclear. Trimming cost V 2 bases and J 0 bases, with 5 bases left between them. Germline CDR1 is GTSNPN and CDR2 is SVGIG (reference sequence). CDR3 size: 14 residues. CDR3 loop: CAWSRFSGANVLTF. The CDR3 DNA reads TGTGCCTGGAGTCGGTTCTCTGGGGCCAACGTCCTGACTTTC.

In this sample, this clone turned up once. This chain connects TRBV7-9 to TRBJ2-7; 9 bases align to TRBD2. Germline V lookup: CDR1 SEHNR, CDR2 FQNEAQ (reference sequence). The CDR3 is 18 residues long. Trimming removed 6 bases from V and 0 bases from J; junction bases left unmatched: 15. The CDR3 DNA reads TGTGCCAGCAGTACACTCCTAGGACTAGCGAAGAGCTCCTACGAGCAGTACTTC. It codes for CASSTLLGLAKSSYEQYF.

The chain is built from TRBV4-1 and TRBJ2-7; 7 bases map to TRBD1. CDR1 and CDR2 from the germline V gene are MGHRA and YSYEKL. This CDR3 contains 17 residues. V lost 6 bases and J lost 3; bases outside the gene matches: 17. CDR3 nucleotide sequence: TGCGCCAGCAGTCAGGGGTTAGACAGGGAACCGCTCTACGAGCAGTACTTC. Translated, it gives CASSQGLDREPLYEQYF.

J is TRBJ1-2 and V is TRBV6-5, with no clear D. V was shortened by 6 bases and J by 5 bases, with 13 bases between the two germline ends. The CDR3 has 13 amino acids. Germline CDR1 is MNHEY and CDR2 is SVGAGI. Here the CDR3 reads CASSPTVGYGYTF. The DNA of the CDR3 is TGTGCCAGCAGCCCGACCGTCGGGTATGGCTACACCTTC.

The CDR3 protein is CASSLVQGGHTEAFF. The CDR3 coding sequence is TGTGCCAGCAGCTTAGTTCAGGGGGGACACACTGAAGCTTTCTTT. This rearrangement joins TRBV11-2 to TRBJ1-1; TRBD1 matches 7 bases. Per the germline V gene, CDR1 is SGHAT and CDR2 is FQNNGV. The CDR3 has 15 residues. Germline trimming cut 1 base from V and 3 bases from J; bases unmatched to any gene: 5.

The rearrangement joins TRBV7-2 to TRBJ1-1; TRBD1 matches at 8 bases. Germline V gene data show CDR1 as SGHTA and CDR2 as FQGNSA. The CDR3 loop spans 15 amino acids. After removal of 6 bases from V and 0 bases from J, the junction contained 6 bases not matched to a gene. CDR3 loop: CASSYSGGVNTEAFF. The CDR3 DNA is TGTGCCAGCAGTTATTCAGGGGGCGTGAACACTGAAGCTTTCTTT.

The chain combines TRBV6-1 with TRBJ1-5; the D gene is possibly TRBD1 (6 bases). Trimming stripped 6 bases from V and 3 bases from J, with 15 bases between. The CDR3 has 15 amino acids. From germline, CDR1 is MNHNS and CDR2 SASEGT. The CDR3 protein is CASRARGWVNQPQHF. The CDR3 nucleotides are TGTGCCAGCAGGGCAAGGGGGTGGGTCAATCAGCCCCAGCATTTT.

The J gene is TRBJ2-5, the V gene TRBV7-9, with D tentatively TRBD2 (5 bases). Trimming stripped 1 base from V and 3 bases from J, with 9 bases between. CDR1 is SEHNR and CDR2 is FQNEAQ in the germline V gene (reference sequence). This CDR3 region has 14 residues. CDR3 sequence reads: CASSLGTGKETQYF. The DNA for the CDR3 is TGTGCCAGCAGCTTAGGGACGGGAAAAGAGACCCAGTACTTC.

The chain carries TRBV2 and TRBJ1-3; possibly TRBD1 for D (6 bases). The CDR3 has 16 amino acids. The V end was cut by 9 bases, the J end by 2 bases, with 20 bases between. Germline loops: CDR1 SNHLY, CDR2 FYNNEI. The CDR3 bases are TGTGCCAGTCGAAGTTCAAGAGGGGGTCCTGGAAACACCATATATTTT. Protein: CASRSSRGGPGNTIYF.

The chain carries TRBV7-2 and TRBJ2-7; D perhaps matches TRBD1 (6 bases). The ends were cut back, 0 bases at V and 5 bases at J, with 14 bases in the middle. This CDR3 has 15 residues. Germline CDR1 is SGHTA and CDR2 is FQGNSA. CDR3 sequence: CASSLAGTGSHEQYF. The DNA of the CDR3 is TGTGCCAGCAGCTTAGCGGGAACAGGGTCCCACGAGCAGTACTTC.

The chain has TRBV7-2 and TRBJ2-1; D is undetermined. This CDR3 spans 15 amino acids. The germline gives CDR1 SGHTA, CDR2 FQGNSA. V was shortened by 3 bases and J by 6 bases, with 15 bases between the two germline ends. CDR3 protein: CASSFSRKLPNEQFF. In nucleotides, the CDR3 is TGTGCCAGCAGCTTTAGCCGGAAATTGCCCAATGAGCAGTTCTTC.

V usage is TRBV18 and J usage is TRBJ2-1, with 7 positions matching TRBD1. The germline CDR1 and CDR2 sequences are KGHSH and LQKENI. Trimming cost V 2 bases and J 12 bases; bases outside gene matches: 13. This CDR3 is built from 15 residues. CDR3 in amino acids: CASSPTSDRVWLQFF. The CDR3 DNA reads TGTGCCAGCTCACCAACGAGCGACAGGGTTTGGTTGCAGTTCTTC.

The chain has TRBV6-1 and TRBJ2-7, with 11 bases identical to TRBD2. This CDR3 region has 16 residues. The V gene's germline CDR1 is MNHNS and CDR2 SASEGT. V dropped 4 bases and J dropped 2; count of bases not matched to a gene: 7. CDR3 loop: CASSALTSGKTYEQYF. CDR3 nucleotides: TGTGCCAGCAGTGCCCTGACTAGCGGGAAAACCTACGAGCAGTACTTC.

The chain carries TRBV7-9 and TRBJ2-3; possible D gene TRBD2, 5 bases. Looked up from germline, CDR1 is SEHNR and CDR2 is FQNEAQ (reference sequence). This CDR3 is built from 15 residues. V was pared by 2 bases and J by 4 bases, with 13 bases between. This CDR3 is CASSLSSLGADTQYF. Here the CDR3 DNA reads TGTGCCAGCAGCTTATCTAGCCTCGGGGCAGATACGCAGTATTTT.

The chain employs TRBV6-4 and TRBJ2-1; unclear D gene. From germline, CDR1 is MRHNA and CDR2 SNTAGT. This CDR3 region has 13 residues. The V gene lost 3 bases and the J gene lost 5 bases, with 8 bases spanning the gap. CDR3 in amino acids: CASSENSNNEQFF. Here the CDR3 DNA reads TGTGCCAGCAGTGAAAACAGCAACAATGAGCAGTTCTTC.